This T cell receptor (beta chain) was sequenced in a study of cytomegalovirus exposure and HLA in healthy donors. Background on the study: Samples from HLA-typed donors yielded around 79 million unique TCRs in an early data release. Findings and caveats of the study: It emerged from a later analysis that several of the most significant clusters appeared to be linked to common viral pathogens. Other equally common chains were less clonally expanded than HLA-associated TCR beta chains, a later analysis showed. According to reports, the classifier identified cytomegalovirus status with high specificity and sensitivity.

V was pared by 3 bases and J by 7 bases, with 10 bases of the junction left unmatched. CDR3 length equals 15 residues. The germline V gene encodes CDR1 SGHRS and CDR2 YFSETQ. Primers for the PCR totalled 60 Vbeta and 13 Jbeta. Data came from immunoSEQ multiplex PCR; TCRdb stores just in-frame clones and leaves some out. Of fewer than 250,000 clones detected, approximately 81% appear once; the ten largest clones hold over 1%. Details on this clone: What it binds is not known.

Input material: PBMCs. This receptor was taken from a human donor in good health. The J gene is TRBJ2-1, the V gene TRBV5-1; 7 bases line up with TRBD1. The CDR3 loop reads CASSSVGTAGNEQFF. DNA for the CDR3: TGCGCCAGCAGCTCCGTAGGGACAGCAGGGAATGAGCAGTTCTTC.